This T cell receptor (beta chain) was observed in a study of T-cell memory formation after mild COVID-19. Findings of the study overall: CD4+ clones that contracted lay mainly in CM and EM; CD8+ ones lay in EMRA.

TCRdb itself ran the 5' RACE reads through MiXCR, one entry per CDR3 protein. This table holds 250,000 to 350,000 distinct CDR3 sequences, approximately 15% found once. The junction had 10 bases not matched to a gene; V was cut back by 3 bases and J by 7 bases. CDR3 length: 15 amino acids. CDR1 and CDR2 from the germline V gene are SGDLS and YYNGEE. Regarding this clonotype: What it binds is unknown.

The rearrangement uses TRBV9 and TRBJ1-2; TRBD1 agrees at 9 bases. What was sequenced was PBMCs or a T cell subset sorted from them (not recorded which). This receptor was obtained from a young man who had mild COVID-19 (a few samples of this study predate the infection). Cell type and time point are not known. CDR3 DNA: TGTGCCAGCAGCGCAGAACAGGGGGCGCTTGGTGGCTACACCTTC. This translates into CASSAEQGALGGYTF. Full variable domain (remainder filled in from reference TRBV9 and TRBJ1-2): DSGVTQTPKHLITATGQRVTLRCSPRSGDLSVYWYQQSLDQGLQFLIQYYNGEERAKGNILERFSAQQFPDLHSELNLSSLELGDSALYFCASSAEQGALGGYTFGSGTRLTVV.